The 28 T cell receptor beta chains in this list originate from one sample, sequenced in a study of blood T cells in healthy people across ages. Sample-barcoded 5' priming and a J-beta primer mix drove a second PCR of roughly 7 to 11 cycles. TCRdb called the 5' RACE reads again in MiXCR, with one record for every CDR3 protein. The sample holds hundreds of thousands of distinct CDR3 sequences, approximately 30% seen once. The material sequenced was blood. The receptors stem from a woman at least 80 years old in good health.

This sequence joins TRBV20-1 and TRBJ2-2; the D is unclear. The V end lost 3 bases, the J end lost 3 bases, and 5 bases lay between the germline ends. CDR1 and CDR2 from the germline V gene are DFQATT and SNEGSKA (reference sequence). The CDR3 length is 12 residues. The CDR3 loop reads CSASADTGELFF. The DNA of the CDR3 is TGCAGTGCTAGCGCGGACACCGGGGAGCTGTTTTTT.

Notes on this clonotype: This may come from a read error, since a much larger clone is one base off. CDR3 protein: CASSPTGGTYNEQYF. CDR3 nucleotide sequence: TGTGCCAGCTCCCCGACAGGGGGCACCTACAATGAGCAGTACTTC. The gene calls are TRBV6-6 and TRBJ2-1; 10 nucleotides agree with TRBD1. The J call may be faulty, since TRBJ2-7 better matches the DNA end. This CDR3 spans 15 amino acids. Germline V gene sequence: CDR1 MNHNY, CDR2 SVGAGI (reference sequence).

This clonotype turned up a few times. This sequence joins TRBV18 and TRBJ1-6; D is ambiguous. From germline, CDR1 is KGHSH and CDR2 LQKENI. This CDR3 comprises 13 residues. Trimming cost V 3 bases and J 7 bases, with 7 bases left between them. As DNA, the CDR3 is TGTGCCAGCTCACCCCTCGAGAATTCACCCCTCCACTTT. This encodes CASSPLENSPLHF.

At least ten counts were recorded for this clonotype. J is TRBJ1-2 and V is TRBV5-1; D is unclear. The CDR3 has 15 amino acids. Germline lookup yields CDR1 SGHRS and CDR2 YFSETQ. With 0 bases removed from V and 0 bases from J, the gap between germline ends came to 9 bases. The chain's CDR3 is CASSLASQTNYGYTF. DNA of the CDR3: TGCGCCAGCAGCTTGGCTTCCCAGACTAACTATGGCTACACCTTC. Based on the CDR3 plus reference TRBV5-1 and TRBJ1-2, the full variable domain is KAGVTQTPRYLIKTRGQQVTLSCSPISGHRSVSWYQQTPGQGLQFLFEYFSETQRNKGNFPGRFSGRQFSNSRSEMNVSTLELGDSALYLCASSLASQTNYGYTFGSGTRLTVV.

Remarks on this clonotype: Possible read error: a much larger clone is one base away. The chain uses TRBV9 and TRBJ2-7, with D perhaps TRBD1 or TRBD2 (6 bases each). The CDR3 extends over 14 amino acids. Germline lookup yields CDR1 SGDLS and CDR2 YYNGEE. The V end was cut by 4 bases, the J end by 5 bases, with 16 bases between. The CDR3 sequence: CASSITGGTDEQYF. The CDR3 region has the DNA TGTGCCAGCAGCATAACCGGGGGCACGGACGAGCAGTACTTC.

The chain recombines TRBV20-1 with TRBJ2-1; 10 bases fit TRBD1. The CDR3 runs to 14 residues. After removal of 6 bases from V and 13 bases from J, the junction contained 15 bases not matched to a gene. In germline, CDR1 is DFQATT, CDR2 SNEGSKA (reference sequence). The CDR3 nucleotides read TGCAGTGCCGAAATTGGGACAGGGGAAGAGACCCAGTTCTTC. This gives the protein CSAEIGTGEETQFF.

Concerning this clonotype: The CDR3 end shows no conserved phenylalanine or tryptophan, and so a read error is likely. The V call is TRBV20-1, the J call TRBJ2-7; weak D call: TRBD2 (6 bases). There are 15 residues in the CDR3. Germline values: CDR1 DFQATT, CDR2 SNEGSKA (reference sequence). The CDR3 protein is CSARDQAGGNSEQYC. The DNA of the CDR3 is TGCAGCGCTAGAGATCAAGCCGGGGGTAACTCCGAGCAGTACTGC.

This clonotype was counted many times. The chain combines TRBV10-3 with TRBJ1-2; no definite D call. This CDR3 has 14 residues. Trimming removed 5 bases from V and 6 bases from J, with 16 bases in between. Per the germline V gene, CDR1 is ENHRY and CDR2 is SYGVKD. The CDR3 nucleotides read TGTGCCATCAGTCTTCCCCGCACGTCTGATGGCTACACCTTC. Protein sequence: CAISLPRTSDGYTF.

A note on this clonotype: With a much larger clone just one base away, this may be a read error. This chain joins TRBV12-5 and TRBJ2-7; 7 bases are a match to TRBD1. Per the germline V gene, CDR1 is LGHNT and CDR2 is FRNRAP. With V trimmed by 6 bases and J by 7 bases, 12 bases remained unmatched. This CDR3 is built from 14 residues. CDR3 residues: CASGGQQQYNEQYF. In DNA form, the CDR3 reads TGTGCTAGTGGGGGACAGCAACAATACAATGAGCAGTACTTC.

This clonotype was detected ten times or more. This chain uses TRBV15 with TRBJ1-6, with 7 bases identical to TRBD1. Germline trimming cut 7 bases from V and 6 bases from J; bases unmatched to any gene: 9. Germline CDR1 reads LNHNV; CDR2 reads YYDKDF (reference sequence). The length of the CDR3 is 15 residues. The CDR3 region is CATNTGVTVNSPLHF. The CDR3 region has the DNA TGTGCCACCAATACAGGGGTGACTGTTAATTCACCCCTCCACTTT. The entire variable domain, with the rest obtained from reference TRBV15 and TRBJ1-6, is as follows: DAMVIQNPRYQVTQFGKPVTLSCSQTLNHNVMYWYQQKSSQAPKLLFHYYDKDFNNEADTPDNFQSRRPNTSFCFLDIRSPGLGDTAMYLCATNTGVTVNSPLHFGNGTRLTVT.

This clonotype has a single count. A much more abundant neighbour one base away suggests this may be a read error. Because the CDR3 is missing its conserved closing phenylalanine or tryptophan, this is likely a read error. This chain links TRBV5-5 with TRBJ2-5; 14 bases fit TRBD2. The CDR3 has 18 residues. V shed 4 bases, J shed 2 bases, and the junction held 10 bases outside the gene matches. In germline, CDR1 is SGHKS, CDR2 YYEKEE (reference sequence). CDR3 sequence: CASSTGTSGGGRQETQYV. The CDR3 DNA sequence: TGTGCCAGCAGCACCGGGACTAGCGGGGGAGGGCGGCAAGAGACCCAGTACGTC.

Ten or more counts support this clonotype. The rearrangement uses TRBV5-6 and TRBJ2-7, with TRBD1 identical over 9 bases. V dropped 0 bases and J dropped 5; count of bases not matched to a gene: 6. The CDR3 is 15 residues long. Germline CDR1 reads SGHDT; CDR2 reads YYEEEE. The CDR3 region has the DNA TGTGCCAGCAGCTTGGGGGACAGGGTTAATAACGAGCAGTACTTC. Residues: CASSLGDRVNNEQYF.

The V and J genes are TRBV30 and TRBJ1-6; D unclear. CDR3 length: 13 amino acids. In germline, CDR1 is GTSNPN, CDR2 SVGIG (reference sequence). V was trimmed by 0 bases and J by 7 bases, leaving 7 bases between them. CDR3 nucleotides: TGTGCCTGGAGTGTACTAAGGAATTCACCCCTCCACTTT. Translating gives CAWSVLRNSPLHF.

Details on this clonotype: Just one base apart from a much larger clone, this may be a read error. The rearrangement uses TRBV7-6 and TRBJ2-5; maybe TRBD2 (6 bases). Germline CDR1 is SGHVS and CDR2 is FNYEAQ. V lost 2 bases and J lost 11, with 27 bases in between. This CDR3 has 17 residues. CDR3 coding DNA: TGTGCCAGCAGCTTAAATTCAGAGCGGGTGGAATACAATGAGCAGTACTTC. It codes for CASSLNSERVEYNEQYF. The variable domain in full, with the rest retrieved from reference TRBV7-6 and TRBJ2-5, is GAGVSQSPRYKVTKRGQDVALRCDPISGHVSLYWYRQALGQGPEFLTYFNYEAQQDKSGLPNDRFSAERPEGSISTLTIQRTEQRDSAMYRCASSLNSERVEYNEQYFGPGTRLLVL.

This clonotype was found many times. This chain connects TRBV6-1 to TRBJ2-7, with TRBD1 matching over 12 bases. CDR1 is MNHNS and CDR2 is SASEGT in the germline V gene. There are 14 residues in the CDR3. V shed 6 bases and J 10 bases; nucleotides not matched to a gene: 10. CDR3 protein: CASRRPGQGAHQYF. CDR3 in DNA: TGTGCCAGCAGGAGACCGGGACAGGGGGCGCACCAGTACTTC.

On this clonotype: An end of the junction differs from the germline gene, which may be a read error. The chain has TRBV19 and TRBJ1-1; the D gene is possibly TRBD1 (6 bases). The CDR3 totals 13 residues. Germline CDR1 is LNHDA and CDR2 is SQIVND (reference sequence). The CDR3 loop is CAGRPQGGTEAFF. The CDR3 bases are TGTGCCGGTAGACCACAGGGCGGCACTGAAGCTTTCTTT.

In this sample, this clonotype turned up a few times. The chain uses TRBV7-9 and TRBJ2-2, with 7 bases matching TRBD2. Germline-derived CDR1 and CDR2 are SEHNR and FQNEAQ (reference sequence). The CDR3 extends over 19 amino acids. The V gene end was trimmed by 2 bases and the J gene end by 0 bases; junction bases not matched to a gene: 12. CDR3 nucleotide sequence: TGTGCCAGCAGCTTACCGGCGGGAGAAGGACTTTCGAACACCGGGGAGCTGTTTTTT. This gives the protein CASSLPAGEGLSNTGELFF.

This clonotype was recorded at least ten times. The chain is built from TRBV7-2 and TRBJ2-5; no firm D call. From germline, CDR1 is SGHTA and CDR2 FQGNSA. V lost 6 bases to trimming and J lost 5 bases, with 13 bases between them. The CDR3 extends over 13 amino acids. The CDR3 is CASRSDLRETQYF. The DNA for the CDR3 is TGTGCCAGCAGATCCGACCTGCGGGAGACCCAGTACTTC. Combining the CDR3 with reference TRBV7-2 and TRBJ2-5 gives the whole variable domain GAGVSQSPSNKVTEKGKDVELRCDPISGHTALYWYRQSLGQGLEFLIYFQGNSAPDKSGLPSDRFSAERTGGSVSTLTIQRTQQEDSAVYLCASRSDLRETQYFGPGTRLLVL.

CDR3 residues: CASSPGPITRMNTGELFF. The CDR3 region has the DNA TGCGCCAGCAGCCCCGGTCCAATTACGCGTATGAACACCGGGGAGCTGTTTTTT. The chain couples TRBV5-1 to TRBJ2-2, with D unresolved. The V end lost 4 bases, the J end lost 1 base, and 20 bases lay between the germline ends. The CDR3 sequence is 18 residues long. Germline lookup yields CDR1 SGHRS and CDR2 YFSETQ. Full variable domain (outside the CDR3, taken from reference TRBV5-1 and TRBJ2-2): KAGVTQTPRYLIKTRGQQVTLSCSPISGHRSVSWYQQTPGQGLQFLFEYFSETQRNKGNFPGRFSGRQFSNSRSEMNVSTLELGDSALYLCASSPGPITRMNTGELFFGEGSRLTVL.

In this sample, this clonotype turned up a few times. V and J are TRBV6-6 and TRBJ2-7; no reliable D call. Looked up from germline, CDR1 is MNHNY and CDR2 is SVGAGI (reference sequence). The ends were cut back, 0 bases at V and 6 bases at J, with 9 bases in the middle. The CDR3 has 13 amino acids. The CDR3 DNA is TGTGCCAGCAGTTACTCCCCTGAGATCGAGCAGTACTTC. This gives the protein CASSYSPEIEQYF.

This chain connects TRBV27 to TRBJ2-3; D call uncertain. The germline V gene has CDR1 MNHEY and CDR2 SMNVEV (reference sequence). V lost 6 bases and J 2 bases, leaving 12 bases between the germline ends. The CDR3 has 14 amino acids. CDR3 amino acids: CASRPRHHTDTQYF. DNA of the CDR3: TGTGCCAGCAGACCCAGACACCACACAGATACGCAGTATTTT.

This clonotype has just a few counts. The V gene is TRBV20-1, the J gene TRBJ2-3; D may be TRBD1 (7 bases). CDR1 and CDR2 from the germline V gene are DFQATT and SNEGSKA (reference sequence). The CDR3 runs 15 residues. Trimming took off 1 base at V and 2 bases at J, with 13 bases between the two ends. The CDR3 loop is CSARAGGLHTDTQYF. The DNA of the CDR3 is TGCAGTGCTAGAGCAGGGGGACTTCACACAGATACGCAGTATTTT.

To note about this clonotype: This may be a read error, as it is one base from a much larger clone. The chain has TRBV4-3 and TRBJ2-5, with D perhaps matching TRBD2 (6 bases). The V gene's germline CDR1 is LGHNA and CDR2 YSLEER. CDR3 length equals 14 residues. The CDR3 coding sequence is TGCGCCAGCAACCAAGACACGGGGGTGGGGGAGCAGTACTTC. It is translated as CASNQDTGVGEQYF.

Ten or more counts support this clonotype. The chain employs TRBV5-5 and TRBJ1-2; 8 bases map to TRBD1. V lost 0 bases and J lost 4; bases outside the gene matches: 14. This CDR3 region has 18 residues. Germline values: CDR1 SGHKS, CDR2 YYEKEE (reference sequence). CDR3 protein: CASSLARDEGQGPYGYTF. The DNA of the CDR3 is TGTGCCAGCAGCTTGGCCCGGGACGAAGGACAGGGCCCCTATGGCTACACCTTC.

The genes are TRBV20-1 and TRBJ1-6; 8 bases line up with TRBD1. The length of the CDR3 is 14 residues. Trimming at V came to 5 bases and at J to 7 bases, leaving 7 bases not matched to a gene. The germline gives CDR1 DFQATT, CDR2 SNEGSKA (reference sequence). CDR3 sequence (DNA): TGCAGTGCTGATAGGACAGGGAGGAATTCACCCCTCCACTTT. Amino acids: CSADRTGRNSPLHF.

The sample holds many counts of this clonotype. The rearrangement joins TRBV7-2 to TRBJ2-5; either TRBD1 or TRBD2 may fit D (6 bases each). This CDR3 contains 15 residues. Germline assignment: CDR1 SGHTA and CDR2 FQGNSA. Trimming shortened V by 3 bases and J by 7 bases, and 18 bases separated the two germline ends. This chain's CDR3 is CASSLGGFRAGTQYF. The DNA of the CDR3 is TGTGCCAGCAGCTTGGGGGGCTTCCGGGCTGGGACCCAGTACTTC.

In this sample, this clonotype turned up many times. The chain has TRBV5-1 and TRBJ2-5, with D maybe TRBD1 (6 bases). CDR1 and CDR2 (germline): SGHRS, YFSETQ. This CDR3 contains 14 residues. V was cut by 1 base and J by 5 bases, with 12 bases left in between. This CDR3 reads CASSLSGARETQYF. CDR3 DNA sequence: TGCGCCAGCAGCTTGTCAGGGGCCCGGGAGACCCAGTACTTC.

This clonotype was seen many times. V usage is TRBV10-3 and J usage is TRBJ1-2; tentatively, D is TRBD1 (5 bases). The V end was cut by 10 bases, the J end by 2 bases, with 11 bases between. This CDR3 region has 12 residues. Germline V gene data show CDR1 as ENHRY and CDR2 as SYGVKD. For the CDR3, the DNA is TGTGCCACTGCTGACAGAAACTATGGCTACACCTTC. Translating gives CATADRNYGYTF.